These 5 T cell receptor beta chains came from one sample sequenced in a study of T cells in women clearing cervical HPV infection. Profiled with immunoSEQ multiplex PCR; TCRdb holds only in-frame clones, not every one. This sample's clone table lists about 15,000 clones. The sample taken for sequencing was blood buffy coat. All receptors come from a woman between 18 and 70 years old with a cervical HPV16 infection that either progressed to CIN3+ or cleared (not recorded which).

CDR3 in amino acids: CASSSRSTALSNQPQHF. The CDR3 DNA, read in part, is TGTGCCAGCAGTTCTCGATCCACTGCCCTTAGCAATCAGCCC. V usage is TRBV6-2 or TRBV6-3 and J usage is TRBJ1-5; no reliable D call. Read data end 3 residues before the CDR3 end; the end is taken from the germline J gene. V gave up 4 bases and J gave up 0 bases, with 16 bases separating them. Germline values: CDR1 MNHEY, CDR2 SVGEGT. The CDR3 is 17 residues long.

Regarding this clone: The read terminates 3 residues ahead of where the CDR3 ends, so the germline J gene completes it. The chain employs TRBV7-8 and TRBJ2-5; D is uncertain. Germline V gene data show CDR1 as SGHVS and CDR2 as FQNEAQ. Trimming took 7 bases from V and 3 from J, leaving 3 bases between them. The CDR3 has 10 residues. The sequenced part of the CDR3 DNA is TGTGCCAGCATAAAAGAGACC. This gives the protein CASIKET. The full CDR3 protein is CASIKETQYF.

A note on this clone: One end of the junction does not line up with germline, which may come from a read error. Read coverage stops 3 residues before the CDR3 terminus; the germline J gene supplies the remainder. This chain links TRBV13 with TRBJ2-2; TRBD1 might be the D (5 bases). Germline assignment: CDR1 PRHDT and CDR2 FYEKMQ (reference sequence). The length of the CDR3 is 17 residues. The CDR3 protein is CASSPLVGQANTRELFF. The sequenced part of the CDR3 DNA is TGTGCCAGCAGCCCGCTGGTCGGACAAGCGAACACCAGGGAG. Combining the CDR3 with reference TRBV13 and TRBJ2-2 gives the whole variable domain AAGVIQSPRHLIKEKRETATLKCYPIPRHDTVYWYQQGPGQDPQFLISFYEKMQSDKGSIPDRFSAQQFSDYHSELNMSSLELGDSALYFCASSPLVGQANTRELFFGEGSRLTVL.

Remarks on this clone: The read finishes 3 residues shy of the CDR3 end, and the germline J gene is used to complete it. This chain links TRBV29-1 with TRBJ2-7, with no clear D. The V end was cut by 1 base, the J end by 6 bases, with 22 bases between. From germline, CDR1 is SQVTM and CDR2 ANQGSEA. This CDR3 is 16 amino acids long. CDR3 protein: CSVEGQDELPFGEQYF. CDR3 DNA, as far as it was read: TGCAGCGTTGAAGGGCAGGATGAGCTACCCTTCGGCGAG.

About this clone: The CDR3 end falls 3 residues outside the read, so it is completed with the germline J gene. This sequence joins TRBV19 and TRBJ1-5; perhaps TRBD1 as D (5 bases). The V end was cut by 7 bases, the J end by 0 bases, with 13 bases between. The CDR3 has 15 amino acids. Germline V gene lookup returns CDR1 LNHDA and CDR2 SQIVND (reference sequence). CDR3 bases read: TGTGCCAGTAAACAAGGGGATATTAGCAATCAGCCC. Translation: CASKQGDISNQP. The whole CDR3 protein is CASKQGDISNQPQHF.